This T cell receptor (beta chain) stems from a study of blood T cell repertoires in COVID-19. For the study at large: The United States, Italy and Spain supplied acute and convalescent COVID-19 samples.

This CDR3 spans 15 amino acids. Trimming removed 6 bases from V and 2 bases from J; junction bases left unmatched: 4. CDR1 is MNHEY, CDR2 SVGAGI, per germline. This table comes from immunoSEQ multiplex PCR, and its TCRdb copy is limited to in-frame clones, with some not included. Here the sample spans some 91,000 clones, just over 90% being singletons. This TCR derives from a man aged 60 to 75 with acute or convalescent COVID-19. This chain connects TRBV6-5 to TRBJ2-3; TRBD1 matches at 11 bases. Input material: peripheral blood. Written as DNA, the CDR3 is TGTGCCAGCAGAATCGGACAGGGGGCCACAGATACGCAGTATTTT. Translated: CASRIGQGATDTQYF.